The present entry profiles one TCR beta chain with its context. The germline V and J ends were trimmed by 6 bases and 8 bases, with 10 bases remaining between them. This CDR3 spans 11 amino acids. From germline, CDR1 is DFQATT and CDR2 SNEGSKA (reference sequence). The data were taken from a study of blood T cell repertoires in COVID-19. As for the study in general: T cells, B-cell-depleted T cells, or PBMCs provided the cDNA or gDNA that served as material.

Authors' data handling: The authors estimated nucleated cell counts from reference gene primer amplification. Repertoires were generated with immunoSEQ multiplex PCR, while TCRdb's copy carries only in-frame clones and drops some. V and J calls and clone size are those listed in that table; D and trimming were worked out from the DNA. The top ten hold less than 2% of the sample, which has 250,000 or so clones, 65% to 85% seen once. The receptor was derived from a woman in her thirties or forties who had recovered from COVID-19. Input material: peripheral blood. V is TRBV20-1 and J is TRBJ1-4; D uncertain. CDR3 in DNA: TGCAGTGCCACTACGGGAGAAAAACTGTTTTTT. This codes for CSATTGEKLFF.